This entry lists 28 T cell receptor beta chains sequenced from one sample in a study of shared T cell receptors in the human thymus. Assay used: immunoSEQ multiplex PCR; TCRdb lists only in-frame clones, some missing. The sample has 450,000 to 650,000 clones, 78% seen once. The same data also went into a second study, on human thymus T cells.

Specimen: thymocytes. Receptors were obtained from a boy under two years old with a congenital heart defect.

This clone was seen only once. The chain joins TRBV5-4 to TRBJ2-3; 7 positions agree with TRBD1. After removal of 2 bases from V and 3 bases from J, the junction contained 6 bases not matched to a gene. Germline CDR1 is SGHNT and CDR2 is YYREEE (reference sequence). This CDR3 is 15 amino acids long. CDR3 nucleotide sequence: TGTGCCAGCAGCTTAAGGCAGGGGGTGACAGATACGCAGTATTTT. It is translated as CASSLRQGVTDTQYF.

The chain combines TRBV11-3 with TRBJ1-4; D is ambiguous. The ends were cut back, 2 bases at V and 2 bases at J, with 15 bases in the middle. Germline CDR1 and CDR2: SGHNT and YENEEA. The CDR3 sequence is 17 residues long. The CDR3 reads CASSLPGRVGTNEKLFF. For the CDR3, the DNA is TGTGCCAGCAGCTTACCCGGGAGGGTTGGGACTAATGAAAAACTGTTTTTT.

The chain links TRBV10-3 to TRBJ1-5; 8 bases map to TRBD1. The CDR3 runs 17 residues. V lost 2 bases, J lost 7 bases, and 13 bases stayed unmatched. Germline V lookup: CDR1 ENHRY, CDR2 SYGVKD. Here the CDR3 reads CAISEEWGGQGRQPQHF. Here the CDR3 DNA reads TGTGCCATCAGTGAGGAGTGGGGCGGACAGGGCCGGCAGCCCCAGCATTTT.

This clone was seen once. This chain connects TRBV6-5 to TRBJ2-5; 10 bases match TRBD1. CDR3 length: 16 amino acids. The germline V gene has CDR1 MNHEY and CDR2 SVGAGI. V was pared by 3 bases and J by 3 bases, with 7 bases of the junction left unmatched. The CDR3, as DNA: TGTGCCAGCAGTTATCGGGACAGGGGCTGGAAAGAGACCCAGTACTTC. It specifies CASSYRDRGWKETQYF.

In its sample, this clone was seen a few times. The CDR3 spells CASSGKTGSSTGELFF. The CDR3 bases are TGCGCCAGCAGTGGGAAGACAGGGAGTAGCACCGGGGAGCTGTTTTTT. The genes are TRBV10-1 and TRBJ2-2; 7 bases agree with TRBD1. Germline V gene lookup returns CDR1 WNHNN and CDR2 SYGVQD (reference sequence). The CDR3 extends over 16 amino acids. The junction had 9 bases not matched to a gene; V was cut back by 4 bases and J by 4 bases.

The CDR3 nucleotides are TGCGCCAGCAGCCAGTCACGGGAAAACTACGAGCAGTACTTC. Translating it yields CASSQSRENYEQYF. The gene calls are TRBV4-1 and TRBJ2-7; a weak D match, TRBD2 (5 bases). CDR3 length: 14 residues. Per the germline V gene, CDR1 is MGHRA and CDR2 is YSYEKL. V was pared by 3 bases and J by 3 bases, with 12 bases between.

The gene calls are TRBV28 and TRBJ1-5, with 12 bases identical to TRBD1. J gave up 4 bases and V 2 bases, and 6 bases lay outside the gene matches. CDR1 MDHEN and CDR2 SYDVKM come from the germline V gene. This CDR3 has 17 residues. The CDR3 loop reads CASSLRDRGLRNQPQHF. The CDR3 region has the DNA TGTGCCAGCAGTTTACGGGACAGGGGGCTTAGAAATCAGCCCCAGCATTTT. The full variable domain, its missing parts supplied by reference TRBV28 and TRBJ1-5, is DVKVTQSSRYLVKRTGEKVFLECVQDMDHENMFWYRQDPGLGLRLIYFSYDVKMKEKGDIPEGYSVSREKKERFSLILESASTNQTSMYLCASSLRDRGLRNQPQHFGDGTRLSIL.

This clone has only one observation. This rearrangement joins TRBV11-2 to TRBJ2-3, with TRBD1 matching 9 bases. V shed 4 bases, J shed 5 bases, and the junction held 7 bases outside the gene matches. Germline V gene data show CDR1 as SGHAT and CDR2 as FQNNGV. CDR3 size: 15 residues. CDR3 DNA: TGTGCCAGCAGCTCGCCCTTGACAGGGGGAGATACGCAGTATTTT. It codes for CASSSPLTGGDTQYF.

The genes are TRBV29-1 and TRBJ2-3, with 11 positions matching TRBD2. The CDR3 has 16 amino acids. V shed 7 bases, J shed 1 base, and the junction held 10 bases outside the gene matches. The germline V gene has CDR1 SQVTM and CDR2 ANQGSEA. CDR3 bases: TGCAGCGGGAGCCTAACTAGCGGGAGTGGCACAGATACGCAGTATTTT. This sequence encodes CSGSLTSGSGTDTQYF.

This clone has just a few counts. This chain joins TRBV27 and TRBJ2-7; 10 bases are a match to TRBD1. This CDR3 is 17 amino acids long. The J segment lost 3 bases and the V segment lost 6 bases, leaving 14 bases of the junction unmatched. CDR1 is MNHEY, CDR2 SMNVEV, per germline (reference sequence). This CDR3 is CASRPPLPTGGIYEQYF. DNA for the CDR3: TGTGCCAGCAGACCACCTCTGCCGACAGGGGGCATCTACGAGCAGTACTTC.

The chain couples TRBV5-4 to TRBJ2-1; 11 bases match TRBD2. Germline V lookup: CDR1 SGHNT, CDR2 YYREEE (reference sequence). CDR3 length equals 18 residues. The J segment lost 1 base and the V segment lost 0 bases, leaving 6 bases of the junction unmatched. The CDR3 DNA reads TGTGCCAGCAGCTTGGGCGATAGCGGGAGGGCGTCCTACAATGAGCAGTTCTTC. Translating gives CASSLGDSGRASYNEQFF.

V usage is TRBV6-4 and J usage is TRBJ1-1; TRBD1 matches 8 bases. The V gene's germline CDR1 is MRHNA and CDR2 SNTAGT. V was clipped by 3 bases and J by 1 base; unmatched bases: 7. The length of the CDR3 is 16 residues. CDR3 nucleotides: TGTGCCAGCAGTGAAGGGGCGGACAGGGCGAACACTGAAGCTTTCTTT. Translating gives CASSEGADRANTEAFF.

Of note for this clone: One junction end disagrees with the germline gene, perhaps due to a read error. V usage is TRBV7-7 and J usage is TRBJ2-5; 11 nucleotides align to TRBD2. The CDR3 covers 18 residues. The V gene's germline CDR1 is SSHAT and CDR2 FNYEAQ (reference sequence). The CDR3 protein is CASRHPGLAEKDRETQYF. The CDR3 DNA reads as TGTGCTAGCAGGCATCCGGGACTAGCGGAGAAAGATAGGGAGACCCAGTACTTC. The full variable domain, with the rest looked up from reference TRBV7-7 and TRBJ2-5, is GAGVSQSPRYKVTKRGQDVTLRCDPISSHATLYWYQQALGQGPEFLTYFNYEAQPDKSGLPSDRFSAERPEGSISTLTIQRTEQRDSAMYRCASRHPGLAEKDRETQYFGPGTRLLVL.

This chain uses TRBV27 with TRBJ2-2, with 10 bases that match TRBD1. Germline CDR1 is MNHEY and CDR2 is SMNVEV (reference sequence). The CDR3 spans 15 residues. Losses at the gene ends were 5 bases for V and 7 bases for J; bases not matched to a gene: 7. CDR3 nucleotide sequence: TGTGCCAGCAGTCCCCGGACAGGGGGTGACGGGGAGCTGTTTTTT. It specifies CASSPRTGGDGELFF.

The rearrangement links TRBV5-4 to TRBJ1-3; D perhaps matches TRBD1 (5 bases). The CDR3 is 17 residues long. Trimming stripped 4 bases from V and 2 bases from J, with 19 bases between. Germline V gene lookup returns CDR1 SGHNT and CDR2 YYREEE (reference sequence). The CDR3 coding sequence is TGTGCCAGCAGCCCCGGGGGTTTTGTAGGGCCTGGAAACACCATATATTTT. Its protein product is CASSPGGFVGPGNTIYF.

The chain links TRBV19 to TRBJ1-1; the D gene is possibly TRBD1 (6 bases). V was pared by 2 bases and J by 0 bases, with 25 bases between. This CDR3 is 20 amino acids long. The germline gives CDR1 LNHDA, CDR2 SQIVND (reference sequence). The CDR3: CASSIHPARTERRVNTEAFF. CDR3 nucleotide sequence: TGTGCCAGTAGTATACATCCCGCCAGGACAGAAAGGAGAGTGAACACTGAAGCTTTCTTT.

The chain joins TRBV15 to TRBJ2-1; D unresolved. The ends were cut back, 5 bases at V and 4 bases at J, with 9 bases in the middle. From germline, CDR1 is LNHNV and CDR2 YYDKDF (reference sequence). There are 13 residues in the CDR3. The CDR3 loop is CATSYSGYNEQFF. In DNA form, the CDR3 reads TGTGCCACCAGCTATTCAGGATACAATGAGCAGTTCTTC. The variable domain in full, with the rest retrieved from reference TRBV15 and TRBJ2-1, is DAMVIQNPRYQVTQFGKPVTLSCSQTLNHNVMYWYQQKSSQAPKLLFHYYDKDFNNEADTPDNFQSRRPNTSFCFLDIRSPGLGDTAMYLCATSYSGYNEQFFGPGTRLTVL.

The chain links TRBV2 to TRBJ2-7, with 7 bases that match TRBD2. Per germline, CDR1 SNHLY and CDR2 FYNNEI. The CDR3 has 18 amino acids. V was pared by 0 bases and J by 4 bases, with 15 bases of the junction left unmatched. The CDR3 region is CASSEAPGRGSLMYEQYF. DNA of the CDR3: TGTGCCAGCAGTGAAGCCCCGGGGCGCGGGAGTCTCATGTACGAGCAGTACTTC.

This rearrangement joins TRBV30 to TRBJ2-1; TRBD2 might be the D (6 bases). Germline assignment: CDR1 GTSNPN and CDR2 SVGIG (reference sequence). V was shortened by 1 base and J by 5 bases, with 15 bases between the two germline ends. This CDR3 has 15 amino acids. CDR3 loop: CAWSDPGLVNNEQFF. The CDR3 DNA sequence: TGTGCCTGGAGTGACCCGGGACTGGTGAACAATGAGCAGTTCTTC. Full variable domain (remainder filled in from reference TRBV30 and TRBJ2-1): SQTIHQWPATLVQPVGSPLSLECTVEGTSNPNLYWYRQAAGRGLQLLFYSVGIGQISSEVPQNLSASRPQDRQFILSSKKLLLSDSGFYLCAWSDPGLVNNEQFFGPGTRLTVL.

V and J are TRBV6-1 and TRBJ1-2; 7 positions match TRBD1. Germline V gene sequence: CDR1 MNHNS, CDR2 SASEGT. The J segment lost 6 bases and the V segment lost 2 bases, leaving 6 bases of the junction unmatched. The length of the CDR3 is 14 residues. CDR3 amino acids: CASSEKGAPNGYTF. The CDR3 coding sequence is TGTGCCAGCAGTGAAAAGGGGGCGCCTAATGGCTACACCTTC.

V usage is TRBV5-8 and J usage is TRBJ1-2; D unresolved. The germline V and J ends were trimmed by 0 bases and 0 bases, with 9 bases remaining between them. CDR1 is SGHTS and CDR2 is YDEGEE in the germline V gene. This CDR3 is built from 15 residues. This chain's CDR3 is CASSLVAEANYGYTF. CDR3 coding DNA: TGTGCCAGCAGCTTGGTGGCGGAAGCTAACTATGGCTACACCTTC.

The chain links TRBV4-1 to TRBJ1-4; 7 bases match TRBD1. This CDR3 has 17 residues. V lost 1 base to trimming and J lost 0 bases; unmatched junction nucleotides: 5. The germline V gene has CDR1 MGHRA and CDR2 YSYEKL. The CDR3 nucleotides are TGCGCCAGCAGCCAAGTAGGGGGACAGACAACTAATGAAAAACTGTTTTTT. The encoded protein is CASSQVGGQTTNEKLFF.

CDR3 DNA: TGTGCCAGCAGCTGCCGACGGGGGAAGGGGGAGGGGTTCTCAGATACGCAGTATTTT. Translation: CASSCRRGKGEGFSDTQYF. This chain uses TRBV7-2 with TRBJ2-3, with a weak D call TRBD2 (7 bases). This CDR3 contains 19 residues. The V and J ends lost 4 bases and 4 bases respectively, with 27 bases between them. Germline V CDR1 and CDR2: SGHTA, FQGNSA.

The chain joins TRBV5-1 to TRBJ1-1; no clear D gene. The V and J ends lost 1 base and 0 bases respectively, with 13 bases between them. The V gene's germline CDR1 is SGHRS and CDR2 YFSETQ. CDR3 size: 16 residues. The CDR3: CASSLTRRTMNTEAFF. The CDR3 DNA reads as TGCGCCAGCAGCTTGACGAGGAGAACCATGAACACTGAAGCTTTCTTT.

The V call is TRBV10-1, the J call TRBJ2-5; TRBD2 is a possible D gene (6 bases). The CDR3 has 13 amino acids. Trimming pared 7 bases from V and 5 bases from J, leaving 14 bases between. Germline values: CDR1 WNHNN, CDR2 SYGVQD (reference sequence). CDR3 sequence reads: CASISPGGETQYF. CDR3 nucleotide sequence: TGCGCCAGCATATCCCCCGGAGGGGAGACCCAGTACTTC.

The chain carries TRBV5-1 and TRBJ2-7; a possible D gene is TRBD2 (7 bases). This CDR3 region has 20 residues. CDR1 and CDR2 (germline): SGHRS, YFSETQ. V lost 0 bases to trimming and J lost 0 bases, with 25 bases between them. The CDR3 spells CASSLELGGGPLNGSYEQYF. DNA for the CDR3: TGCGCCAGCAGCTTGGAACTCGGCGGGGGCCCACTAAATGGCTCCTACGAGCAGTACTTC.

The CDR3, as DNA: TGTGCCAGCAGCGAGGGACTAGCGGACAATGAGCAGTTCTTC. Protein: CASSEGLADNEQFF. The chain has TRBV7-6 and TRBJ2-1, with 11 bases fitting TRBD2. Germline V gene lookup returns CDR1 SGHVS and CDR2 FNYEAQ. This CDR3 is built from 14 residues. Trimming cost V 5 bases and J 5 bases; bases outside gene matches: 2.

The rearrangement uses TRBV7-9 and TRBJ2-7; 11 nucleotides match TRBD2. The V gene end was trimmed by 2 bases and the J gene end by 6 bases; junction bases not matched to a gene: 18. The CDR3 contains 19 residues. Germline V gene lookup returns CDR1 SEHNR and CDR2 FQNEAQ (reference sequence). CDR3 sequence (DNA): TGTGCCAGCAGCTTACCCCTGGGGCCTCGGACTAGCGGGTACCTCGAGCAGTACTTC. Translation: CASSLPLGPRTSGYLEQYF.